This T cell receptor beta chain was found in a study of PD-1 blockade in classical Hodgkin lymphoma. With respect to this clone: Antigen: not known.

Germline V gene lookup returns CDR1 MNHEY and CDR2 SMNVEV (reference sequence). This CDR3 has 16 amino acids. The J segment lost 2 bases and the V segment lost 4 bases, leaving 6 bases of the junction unmatched. All patients experienced relapse after autologous stem cell transplantation, and brentuximab vedotin exposure was variable. Study-wide results and caveats: A significant rise in TCR diversity by C4D1 was seen for CD4+ but not CD8+ cells. Later analyses included only patients treated at least 1 year post-ASCT.

Sequencing was performed with immunoSEQ multiplex PCR; in TCRdb, only in-frame clones are kept and a portion is missing. The data show fewer than 15,000 clones, over 75% seen once. This material consisted of peripheral blood mononuclear cells (PBMCs), taken at baseline. This TCR came from a human donor with classical Hodgkin lymphoma. The chain joins TRBV27 to TRBJ2-1, with TRBD1 matching 9 bases. For the CDR3, the DNA is TGTGCCAGCAGTTATACCGGGACAGGGCCCTACAATGAGCAGTTCTTC. Protein product: CASSYTGTGPYNEQFF.